This T cell receptor beta chain was identified in a study of siplizumab effects on memory and regulatory T cells. Study-wide results and limits: Unstimulated naive T cells seemed to show more diversity than memory cells did, and they also seemed to be among the major contributors to the alloresponse. Researchers could map only a minor fraction of alloreactive clones to unstimulated subsets. Alloreactive sequences that could be traced to unstimulated CD4+ memory cells showed a significant reduction under siplizumab.

Concerning this clone itself: Its cognate antigen is unknown.

Clones were read by immunoSEQ multiplex PCR, and TCRdb kept only the in-frame ones, dropping some. In the table there are approximately 100,000 clones, roughly 92% of which are singletons. What was sequenced was Tregs sorted from blood. This TCR derives from a human donor in good health.

CDR3 nucleotide sequence: TGTGCCAGTAGTGTCACTGGACAGTCCATGAACACTGAAGCTTTCTTT. Amino acids: CASSVTGQSMNTEAFF. V usage is TRBV19 and J usage is TRBJ1-1; TRBD1 is a possible D gene (6 bases). Trimming cost V 5 bases and J 0 bases, with 16 bases left between them. In germline, CDR1 is LNHDA, CDR2 SQIVND (reference sequence). This CDR3 contains 16 residues. Combining the CDR3 with reference TRBV19 and TRBJ1-1 gives the whole variable domain DGGITQSPKYLFRKEGQNVTLSCEQNLNHDAMYWYRQDPGQGLRLIYYSQIVNDFQKGDIAEGYSVSREKKESFPLTVTSAQKNPTAFYLCASSVTGQSMNTEAFFGQGTRLTVV.